What follows describes a single T cell receptor (beta chain). Its target is unknown. In germline, CDR1 is LGHNA, CDR2 YSLEER. V was pared by 1 base and J by 9 bases, with 13 bases of the junction left unmatched. The CDR3 covers 18 residues. The sample comes from a study of cytomegalovirus exposure and HLA in healthy donors. Study-level points and caveats: V- and J-gene trimming in TCR beta was tied to a missense DCLRE1C variant by an analysis performed later.

PCR was performed using 60 Vbeta and 13 Jbeta primers. TCRdb's table, derived via immunoSEQ multiplex PCR, lists solely in-frame clones and lacks some. The sample yields under 200,000 clones, approximately 80% seen once. The sequenced sample was PBMCs. This TCR was sampled from a woman aged 18-29 years in good health and CMV-seronegative. The rearrangement links TRBV4-3 to TRBJ2-1; 12 bases are a match to TRBD2. CDR3 in amino acids: CASSQGAASGRAWGEQFF. The CDR3 DNA is TGCGCCAGCAGCCAAGGAGCGGCTAGCGGGAGGGCCTGGGGTGAGCAGTTCTTC.